This T cell receptor (beta chain) was captured in a study of blood T cells in healthy people across ages (dated by TCRdb to between 2014 and 2017). Context from the whole study: In model experiments, template switching captured about one uniquely barcoded TCR beta cDNA molecule for every two T cells. Using deep sequencing normalized with unique cDNA molecular identifiers, the study measured how TCR beta repertoire diversity changes with age. Donors were grouped into four age groups: young (average about 15 years), middle-aged (about 40), aged (around 66) and long-lived (about 89). To avoid experimental bias, donors of different ages were distributed randomly across sequencing lanes. For two donors (one aged 18 to 30 and one aged 80 or older), the study analyzed two additional independent replicas of 1 million unique cDNA reads from the same blood draw. Results the study describes overall, beyond this receptor: Estimates of total diversity from one million sequenced T cells were regarded as lower bounds and underestimates. Conclusive comparison of naive and antigen-experienced compartments was prevented by the profiling of bulk unsorted PBMCs. The percentage of naive T cells measured by flow cytometry correlated strongly with observed TCR beta diversity. Compared with the aged group, the long-lived group had more naive CD4+ T cells, fewer expanded clones and increased TCR diversity, a pattern suggesting age selection. Observed TCR beta diversity per million T cells fell roughly linearly with age, and a significant reduction was already apparent by age around 36. Because the CMV infection status of the donors was unknown, age-related changes in expanded clonotypes may potentially have been confounded.

Donors were about 36 systemically healthy Caucasian individuals from Russia aged 6 to 90 years. Each donor gave 8 to 10 milliliters of peripheral blood, drawn into EDTA-treated Vacutainer tubes. PBMCs were isolated by Ficoll-Paque density-gradient centrifugation, with at least 6.5 million obtained per sample. Total RNA was extracted from PBMCs with Trizol reagent, with at least 5.5 micrograms obtained per sample. For every donor, flow cytometry on a PBMC aliquot measured the percentage of naive CD45RAhigh/CD27high T cells. V drops 4 bases and J drops 2 bases, leaving 14 bases in between. Its CDR3 holds 14 amino acids, cysteine through phenylalanine. The kept DNA is CDR3 alone, 42 bases in frame from the first base. CDR1 and CDR2 are drawn from the germline V gene (reference sequence): DFQATT, SNEGSKA. This clonotype came up many times. Its cognate antigen has yet to be identified. No base quality information exists; no much larger clone differs at one position.

Library prep was done by 5' RACE. The data were produced on an Illumina HiSeq 2500. The second PCR ran for about 7 to 11 cycles and used a J-beta primer mix along with a sample-barcoded 5' primer. A template-switch 5' adaptor carrying 12 random nucleotides introduced a unique molecular identifier onto each TCR beta cDNA molecule. At least 2.5 million CDR3-containing paired-end reads were obtained from each sample. First-strand cDNA synthesis was performed from all RNA using the Mint cDNA synthesis kit, with priming by a TRBC-specific oligonucleotide. Following uracil-DNA glycosylase treatment, all cDNA underwent a first 18-cycle PCR with the universal primers M1SS and BC2_uni_R. The authors' pipeline ran thus. Each sample was normalized by randomly selecting 1 million high-quality reads, each carrying a distinct molecular identifier. Instead of being binned into consensus sequences, reads with shared molecular identifiers were discarded. MiTCR, set to a Q25 quality threshold and the strictest error-elimination algorithm, was used for CDR3 identification, clonotype clustering and error correction. A nonparametric unseen species model with Euler transformation was used to estimate lower-bound total TCR beta diversity. TCRdb reprocessed the public reads (quality trimming at Q25 with fastp, clone calling with MiXCR) and kept in-frame beta chains. One record per CDR3 amino acid sequence lists the most common genes and DNA. For this entry, the V and J calls and clone size follow TCRdb and not the study's own pipeline. Across this sample there are about 780,000 distinct CDR3 sequences, with around half seen only once. About a sixth of the sample belongs to the ten largest clones.

The chain links TRBV20-1 with TRBJ2-5; the D gene lacks a confident call. This clonotype was sampled from a man aged 80 or over in good health. Source material: blood. In nucleotide form, the sequence is TGCAGTGCTAACCCATATGGTCTTCAAGAGACCCAGTACTTC. The translation is CSANPYGLQETQYF.